This is a list of T cell receptor beta chains from one sample in a study of T cell responses to AZD1222 COVID-19 vaccine. The table came from immunoSEQ multiplex PCR; TCRdb's copy has only in-frame clones and leaves some out. In the table there are around 130,000 clones, around 88% of which are singletons. The sequencing here drew on peripheral blood, taken on day 0 of AZD1222 vaccination. Source of these receptors: an adult in good health. The CDR3 runs from the conserved cysteine through the conserved F or W. D genes are given only for firm matches. Expanded clones are given a class, and other clones once, few, many or no size at all.

d_call	j_call	v_call	clone_size	cdr3_aa	cdr3_nt
TRBD2	TRBJ2-1	TRBV6-5	.	CASSSIGLAGYNEQFF	TGTGCCAGCAGTTCAATAGGACTAGCGGGGTACAATGAGCAGTTCTTC
.	TRBJ1-2	TRBV5-1	.	CASTTGSGPDSYGYTF	TGCGCCAGCACTACAGGTTCCGGGCCGGATAGCTATGGCTACACCTTC
.	TRBJ2-7	TRBV28	.	CASSSSKGREQYF	TGTGCCAGCAGTTCGTCTAAAGGGCGCGAGCAGTACTTC
.	TRBJ2-4	TRBV4-1	.	CASHVSLLVAKNIQYF	TGCGCCAGCCACGTTTCTCTTCTGGTGGCCAAAAACATTCAGTACTTC
TRBD2	TRBJ2-1	TRBV5-6	.	CASSLPLADEQFF	TGTGCCAGCAGCTTGCCACTAGCGGACGAGCAGTTCTTC
.	TRBJ1-2	TRBV27	.	CASSLTRAGANYGYTF	TGTGCCAGCAGTTTAACCCGGGCAGGGGCTAACTATGGCTACACCTTC
.	TRBJ2-1	TRBV28	once	CASSLISGYNEQFF	TGTGCCAGCAGTTTAATTAGCGGTTACAATGAGCAGTTCTTC
TRBD1	TRBJ1-2	TRBV28	.	CASSRDRGLYGYTF	TGTGCCAGCAGTAGGGACAGGGGGCTCTATGGCTACACCTTC
.	TRBJ1-4	TRBV19	.	CASTLREKLFF	TGTGCCAGCACGTTACGGGAAAAACTGTTTTTT
.	TRBJ1-2	TRBV5-5	.	CASSFRDTVNYGYTF	TGTGCCAGCAGCTTCCGGGACACGGTCAACTATGGCTACACCTTC
TRBD2	TRBJ2-1	TRBV5-1	.	CASSLASGAYNEQFF	TGCGCCAGCAGCTTGGCCAGCGGGGCCTACAATGAGCAGTTCTTC
TRBD1	TRBJ1-1	TRBV2	once	CASSEVGQVFTEAFF	TGTGCCAGCAGTGAAGTAGGACAGGTATTCACTGAAGCTTTCTTT
.	TRBJ2-1	TRBV7-6	once	CASSLVEYSSEQFF	TGTGCCAGCAGCTTAGTAGAGTATTCCTCTGAGCAGTTCTTC
.	TRBJ2-7	TRBV7-9	.	CASSPVPASYEQYF	TGTGCCAGCAGCCCCGTTCCAGCCTCCTACGAGCAGTACTTC
TRBD2	TRBJ2-1	TRBV27	.	CASRLAGEGSYNEQFF	TGTGCCAGCAGACTAGCGGGAGAAGGGTCCTACAATGAGCAGTTCTTC
.	TRBJ1-5	TRBV7-2	.	CASSSSGQEYHQPQHF	TGTGCCAGCAGCTCGTCTGGGCAGGAGTATCATCAGCCCCAGCATTTT
.	TRBJ2-1	TRBV6-2/TRBV6-3	.	CASSRERESYNEQFF	TGTGCCAGCAGCCGGGAAAGGGAGTCTTACAATGAGCAGTTCTTC
.	TRBJ2-5	TRBV2	few	CASAEGEAKTQYF	TGTGCCAGCGCTGAAGGGGAGGCGAAGACCCAGTACTTC
.	TRBJ1-1	TRBV18	.	CASSSGPQLEAFF	TGTGCCAGCTCCTCAGGTCCTCAACTTGAAGCTTTCTTT
.	TRBJ1-5	TRBV20-1	.	CSASKGSGPGQPQHF	TGCAGTGCTAGTAAGGGGTCCGGGCCGGGACAGCCCCAGCATTTT
.	TRBJ2-1	TRBV24-1	.	CATSPGISEQFF	TGTGCCACCAGCCCTGGGATCTCTGAGCAGTTCTTC
TRBD2	TRBJ2-3	TRBV24-1	few	CATSAPPSGSGFDTQYF	TGTGCCACCAGTGCCCCGCCCAGCGGGAGTGGGTTCGATACGCAGTATTTT
.	TRBJ1-3	TRBV4-2	.	CASRAGGNTIYF	TGTGCCAGCAGGGCGGGGGGAAACACCATATATTTT
TRBD1	TRBJ1-2	TRBV9	.	CASSSRGGVRTGDYTF	TGTGCCAGCAGCTCGAGAGGGGGGGTTAGGACAGGGGACTACACCTTC
.	TRBJ2-6	TRBV7-2	.	CASTRDLSGANVLTF	TGTGCCAGCACCCGGGACCTCTCTGGGGCCAACGTCCTGACTTTC
.	TRBJ2-2	TRBV7-9	few	CASSPKIRLSTGELFF	TGTGCCAGCAGCCCTAAGATTAGATTGAGCACCGGGGAGCTGTTTTTT
.	TRBJ1-2	TRBV6-2/TRBV6-3	once	CASSFRDTAYNYGYTF	TGTGCCAGCAGTTTCCGGGACACAGCTTATAACTATGGCTACACCTTC
.	TRBJ1-1	TRBV4-3	.	CASSHAQENTEAFF	TGCGCCAGCAGCCACGCACAGGAGAACACTGAAGCTTTCTTT
.	TRBJ1-2	TRBV4-3	.	CASSQVSGDYGYTF	TGCGCCAGCAGCCAAGTCTCAGGGGACTATGGCTACACCTTC
.	TRBJ2-1	TRBV6-5	.	CASGPYNEQFF	TGTGCCAGCGGACCGTACAATGAGCAGTTCTTC
TRBD2	TRBJ2-7	TRBV29-1	.	CSVDGLAGRSYEQYF	TGCAGCGTTGATGGACTAGCGGGACGCTCCTACGAGCAGTACTTC
.	TRBJ2-1	TRBV5-1	.	CASSLDGYNEQFF	TGCGCCAGCAGCTTGGACGGTTACAATGAGCAGTTCTTC
.	TRBJ2-5	TRBV7-9	.	CASSERQETQYF	TGTGCCAGCAGCGAACGACAAGAGACCCAGTACTTC
.	TRBJ1-1	TRBV9	.	CASSAGPTGTMNTEAFF	TGTGCCAGCAGCGCTGGACCCACTGGAACCATGAACACTGAAGCTTTCTTT
.	TRBJ1-1	TRBV6-2/TRBV6-3	.	CASSYSISEGTEAFF	TGTGCCAGCAGTTACTCGATCTCGGAAGGCACTGAAGCTTTCTTT
.	TRBJ2-1	TRBV9	few	CASSVEDEQFF	TGTGCCAGCAGCGTAGAAGATGAGCAGTTCTTC
TRBD1	TRBJ2-7	TRBV7-9	.	CASNSDRGYEQYF	TGTGCCAGCAACTCGGACAGGGGCTACGAGCAGTACTTC
.	TRBJ1-2	TRBV15	.	CATSRQTAGPKPSLYTF	TGTGCCACCAGCAGACAAACTGCGGGACCTAAACCCTCCCTCTACACCTTC
TRBD2	TRBJ2-3	TRBV19	.	CASSIRLANTDTQYF	TGTGCCAGTAGTATCAGACTAGCGAACACAGATACGCAGTATTTT
.	TRBJ1-2	TRBV7-2	once	CASSLRGPFNYGYTF	TGTGCCAGCAGCTTAAGGGGTCCTTTCAACTATGGCTACACCTTC
.	TRBJ2-7	TRBV14	.	CASSQDLGRENREQYF	TGTGCCAGCAGCCAAGATCTGGGTCGGGAGAATCGCGAGCAGTACTTC
TRBD1	TRBJ1-3	TRBV5-4	.	CASSQPTGAGNTIYF	TGTGCCAGCAGCCAACCTACAGGGGCTGGAAACACCATATATTTT
TRBD1	TRBJ2-7	TRBV4-2	.	CASSQELNRGTGTSYEQYF	TGTGCCAGCAGCCAAGAGTTAAATCGGGGGACAGGGACCTCCTACGAGCAGTACTTC
.	TRBJ1-2	TRBV6-5	.	CASSYNARGVIGYTF	TGTGCCAGCAGTTACAATGCGCGGGGCGTAATCGGCTACACCTTC
TRBD2	TRBJ2-1	TRBV9	few	CASSSLAGVSTDEQFF	TGTGCCAGCAGCTCACTAGCGGGAGTTAGTACCGATGAGCAGTTCTTC
TRBD2	TRBJ2-5	TRBV15	few	CATSSDLAGGPRTQYF	TGTGCCACCAGCTCAGACTTAGCGGGAGGGCCAAGGACCCAGTACTTC